One sample yielded the 23 T cell receptor beta chains listed below, sequenced in a study of untreated major depressive disorder. Only in-frame clones appear in the TCRdb table, and some are missing; sequencing was by immunoSEQ multiplex PCR. The table includes more than 25,000 clones, around 90% detected once. General study findings and limits: CD4+ T cells from depressed patients used TRBV05-01 (Vbeta 5.1) more often than controls.

No antigen has been identified for these receptors. Source material: CD4+ T cells from PBMCs. The receptor source for this set is a woman aged 25 to 39 with major depressive disorder.

V and J are TRBV18 and TRBJ1-3, with a weak D call TRBD1 (5 bases). The germline V gene encodes CDR1 KGHSH and CDR2 LQKENI. This CDR3 spans 16 amino acids. The V end lost 3 bases, the J end lost 0 bases, and 12 bases lay between the germline ends. CDR3 bases: TGTGCCAGCTCACCGGGACGCAGTTACTCTGGAAACACCATATATTTT. Protein product: CASSPGRSYSGNTIYF.

This chain joins TRBV5-1 and TRBJ2-5, with a weak D call TRBD1 (6 bases). With 5 bases removed from V and 3 bases from J, the gap between germline ends came to 20 bases. Germline CDR1 and CDR2: SGHRS and YFSETQ. This CDR3 comprises 16 residues. CDR3 DNA sequence: TGCGCCAGCAGTTTGCCGGGACACCATTGGGAAGAGACCCAGTACTTC. It codes for CASSLPGHHWEETQYF.

The sample holds a few counts of this clone. CDR3 nucleotide sequence: TGTGCCAGCAGTTACGGAACAGGGTCTGGAAACACCATATATTTT. It encodes CASSYGTGSGNTIYF. The J gene is TRBJ1-3, the V gene TRBV6-6; TRBD1 might be the D (6 bases). CDR1 and CDR2 from the germline V gene are MNHNY and SVGAGI (reference sequence). Between the trimmed V and J ends, which lost 2 bases and 1 base, there was a span of 9 bases. The CDR3 is 15 amino acids.

The chain links TRBV5-1 to TRBJ1-1, with 9 bases lining up with TRBD1. Germline V CDR1 and CDR2: SGHRS, YFSETQ. V was clipped by 4 bases and J by 10 bases; unmatched bases: 11. The CDR3 covers 14 residues. The CDR3 coding sequence is TGCGCCAGCAGCGTTCAACAGGGGGCGAAAGTAGCTTTCTTT. Protein product: CASSVQQGAKVAFF.

The V call is TRBV4-3, the J call TRBJ2-3; TRBD2 matches at 12 bases. Trimming cost V 4 bases and J 6 bases; bases outside gene matches: 8. The V gene's germline CDR1 is LGHNA and CDR2 YSLEER. The CDR3 covers 16 residues. This CDR3 is CASSPRTSGDVDTQYF. Here the CDR3 DNA reads TGCGCCAGCAGCCCCCGGACTAGCGGGGACGTGGATACGCAGTATTTT.

V usage is TRBV28 and J usage is TRBJ2-1; possible D gene TRBD2, 5 bases. The CDR3 is 15 residues long. Looked up from germline, CDR1 is MDHEN and CDR2 is SYDVKM. V gave up 5 bases and J gave up 0 bases, with 11 bases separating them. CDR3 sequence: CASSLGGGSYNEQFF. CDR3 coding DNA: TGTGCCAGCAGTCTCGGCGGAGGCTCCTACAATGAGCAGTTCTTC.

CDR3 in DNA: TGTGCCAGCAGCCCCCCTAGCGGGCAAGAGACCCAGTACTTC. Amino acid sequence: CASSPPSGQETQYF. V usage is TRBV5-4 and J usage is TRBJ2-5; 8 positions agree with TRBD2. The V gene's germline CDR1 is SGHNT and CDR2 YYREEE (reference sequence). V lost 4 bases, J lost 2 bases, and 4 bases stayed unmatched. The CDR3 length is 14 residues. Full variable domain (outside the CDR3, taken from reference TRBV5-4 and TRBJ2-5): ETGVTQSPTHLIKTRGQQVTLRCSSQSGHNTVSWYQQALGQGPQFIFQYYREEENGRGNFPPRFSGLQFPNYSSELNVNALELDDSALYLCASSPPSGQETQYFGPGTRLLVL.

This clone occurred once. The chain couples TRBV5-4 to TRBJ1-1; D uncertain. Trimming stripped 0 bases from V and 1 base from J, with 7 bases between. Germline CDR1 and CDR2: SGHNT and YYREEE (reference sequence). This CDR3 spans 14 amino acids. DNA for the CDR3: TGTGCCAGCAGCTTGGCCGCGGGGAACACTGAAGCTTTCTTT. Residues: CASSLAAGNTEAFF.

In the case of this clone: One end of the junction does not line up with germline, which may come from a read error. The V gene is TRBV7-7, the J gene TRBJ2-1; D may be TRBD1 (6 bases). CDR1 and CDR2 from the germline V gene are SSHAT and FNYEAQ (reference sequence). The CDR3 consists of 15 residues. For the CDR3, the DNA is TGTGCTAGCAGCGAGGGACACTTAGCCTACAATGAGCAGTTCTTC. Its translation: CASSEGHLAYNEQFF.

This sequence joins TRBV4-3 and TRBJ1-2, with 7 bases identical to TRBD1. Germline values: CDR1 LGHNA, CDR2 YSLEER. The CDR3 is made up of 19 amino acids. Trimming took 0 bases from V and 5 from J; bases not matched to a gene: 18. CDR3: CASSQEVIRDSPFGYGYTF. DNA of the CDR3: TGCGCCAGCAGCCAAGAGGTAATCCGGGACAGCCCCTTTGGGTATGGCTACACCTTC.

The V call is TRBV15, the J call TRBJ1-4; 7 bases are a match to TRBD1. This CDR3 has 16 amino acids. Losses at the gene ends were 1 base for V and 3 bases for J; bases not matched to a gene: 5. CDR1 LNHNV and CDR2 YYDKDF come from the germline V gene (reference sequence). The CDR3 region has the DNA TGTGCCACCAGCAGAGCCCCCAGGGGGGCTAATGAAAAACTGTTTTTT. Protein product: CATSRAPRGANEKLFF.

This clone was observed once. The J gene is TRBJ1-5, the V gene TRBV6-1; D uncertain. Per the germline V gene, CDR1 is MNHNS and CDR2 is SASEGT. V dropped 8 bases and J dropped 8 bases, with 13 bases sitting between them. The CDR3 is 12 residues long. CDR3 DNA sequence: TGTGCCAGCTGGGCAGTTTCGGAGCCCCAGCATTTT. Protein product: CASWAVSEPQHF.

The V and J genes are TRBV2 and TRBJ1-6; 8 bases fit TRBD1. With 5 bases clipped from V and 7 bases from J, the junction kept 4 bases outside the gene matches. Germline-derived CDR1 and CDR2 are SNHLY and FYNNEI. There are 14 residues in the CDR3. This CDR3 is CASSNRGTNSPLHF. In DNA form, the CDR3 reads TGTGCCAGCAGTAACAGGGGGACAAATTCACCCCTCCACTTT.

The chain recombines TRBV5-1 with TRBJ1-4; no clear D gene. The V and J ends lost 5 bases and 7 bases respectively, with 12 bases between them. This CDR3 is built from 13 residues. The germline gives CDR1 SGHRS, CDR2 YFSETQ. CDR3 coding DNA: TGCGCCAGCAGTTTCCGTCCCGGTGAAAAACTGTTTTTT. This sequence encodes CASSFRPGEKLFF.

In DNA form, the CDR3 reads TGTGCCAGCAGCTTAAAGGGGGGCCGCACCATATATTTT. This gives the protein CASSLKGGRTIYF. The rearrangement joins TRBV7-2 to TRBJ1-3, with D possibly TRBD1 on 6 matching bases. The V end lost 2 bases, the J end lost 9 bases, and 11 bases lay between the germline ends. This CDR3 is built from 13 residues. Germline-derived CDR1 and CDR2 are SGHTA and FQGNSA.

The chain carries TRBV19 and TRBJ1-5; TRBD1 might be the D (5 bases). The CDR3 loop spans 14 amino acids. Germline lookup yields CDR1 LNHDA and CDR2 SQIVND (reference sequence). The ends were cut back, 5 bases at V and 4 bases at J, with 12 bases in the middle. Here the CDR3 reads CASSGLQENQPQHF. Here the CDR3 DNA reads TGTGCCAGTAGTGGGTTACAGGAAAATCAGCCCCAGCATTTT.

The V call is TRBV5-4, the J call TRBJ2-2; 11 nucleotides agree with TRBD2. There are 18 residues in the CDR3. J was trimmed by 1 base and V by 0 bases; bases with no gene match: 5. Germline values: CDR1 SGHNT, CDR2 YYREEE (reference sequence). CDR3 bases: TGTGCCAGCAGCTTGGGACTAGCGGGGAGTCAGAACACCGGGGAGCTGTTTTTT. This sequence encodes CASSLGLAGSQNTGELFF.

This chain connects TRBV29-1 to TRBJ2-7; 10 nucleotides match TRBD2. The germline gives CDR1 SQVTM, CDR2 ANQGSEA. CDR3 length: 13 amino acids. Trimming cost V 6 bases and J 7 bases; bases outside gene matches: 9. The CDR3 loop reads CSVVLAGNGEQYF. CDR3 nucleotide sequence: TGCAGCGTAGTACTAGCGGGGAATGGGGAGCAGTACTTC.

The rearrangement links TRBV7-2 to TRBJ1-1; D ambiguous. V was shortened by 5 bases and J by 7 bases, with 8 bases between the two germline ends. Germline-derived CDR1 and CDR2 are SGHTA and FQGNSA. This CDR3 is 11 amino acids long. CDR3 sequence (DNA): TGTGCCAGCAGCCAATCGTATGAAGCTTTCTTT. Its translation is CASSQSYEAFF.

The V and J genes are TRBV7-2 and TRBJ2-1, with D unclear. Germline loops: CDR1 SGHTA, CDR2 FQGNSA. CDR3 length equals 14 residues. The V end lost 1 base, the J end lost 6 bases, and 10 bases lay between the germline ends. CDR3 amino acids: CASSLVSPFNEQFF. For the CDR3, the DNA is TGTGCCAGCAGCTTAGTGTCACCGTTCAATGAGCAGTTCTTC.

The V call is TRBV7-2, the J call TRBJ1-2; perhaps TRBD1 as D (6 bases). Between the trimmed V and J ends, which lost 3 bases and 7 bases, there was a span of 18 bases. This CDR3 has 15 residues. Germline CDR1 reads SGHTA; CDR2 reads FQGNSA. The CDR3 region is CASSLRDNRRAGYTF. CDR3 nucleotides: TGTGCCAGCAGCTTGAGGGACAACAGAAGGGCTGGCTACACCTTC.

This rearrangement joins TRBV29-1 to TRBJ1-1; D is undetermined. Germline-derived CDR1 and CDR2 are SQVTM and ANQGSEA. CDR3 size: 16 residues. V was clipped by 4 bases and J by 1 base, with 19 bases between them. For the CDR3, the DNA is TGCAGCGTTGTTTTCCGGAGCTACGGAGCGAACACTGAAGCTTTCTTT. Translated: CSVVFRSYGANTEAFF.

The chain joins TRBV7-9 to TRBJ2-2; D might be TRBD1 or TRBD2, each matching 5 bases. Germline-derived CDR1 and CDR2 are SEHNR and FQNEAQ (reference sequence). This CDR3 is 12 amino acids long. Deletions cut 8 bases from V and 6 bases from J, with 10 bases between. CDR3 loop: CASRGRAGELFF. The CDR3 DNA follows: TGTGCCAGCCGGGGCCGAGCCGGGGAGCTGTTTTTT.